Presented here are 32 T cell receptor beta chains from one specimen sequenced in a study of STAT5B mutations in CD4+ large granular lymphocyte leukemia. TCRdb's copy holds only in-frame clones and misses some; the assay was immunoSEQ multiplex PCR. There are under 50,000 clones in the sample; approximately 83% occur only once, and 0.35% lies in the top ten. Sequenced material: CD4+ T cells from blood buffy coats. These receptors were collected from a human donor in good health.

The rearrangement links TRBV30 to TRBJ1-3; D is uncertain. The CDR3 has 13 amino acids. Germline V gene data show CDR1 as GTSNPN and CDR2 as SVGIG (reference sequence). Deletions cut 4 bases from V and 0 bases from J, with 7 bases between. CDR3 DNA sequence: TGTGCCTGGAAACACAGCTCTGGAAACACCATATATTTT. Translated: CAWKHSSGNTIYF.

The chain combines TRBV7-7 with TRBJ2-5; D possibly corresponds to TRBD2 (6 bases). The CDR3 contains 15 residues. Trimming removed 5 bases from V and 5 bases from J, with 18 bases in between. Germline CDR1 reads SSHAT; CDR2 reads FNYEAQ (reference sequence). The CDR3 DNA sequence: TGTGCCAGCAGCCCCATTACGGCGGGGACGGAGACCCAGTACTTC. It translates to CASSPITAGTETQYF.

The chain combines TRBV9 with TRBJ1-3; TRBD1 aligns across 8 bases. V gave up 1 base and J gave up 2 bases; unmatched junction bases: 2. The CDR3 is made up of 15 amino acids. Germline values: CDR1 SGDLS, CDR2 YYNGEE. The CDR3 is CASSVQGAAGNTIYF. CDR3 coding DNA: TGTGCCAGCAGCGTACAGGGGGCGGCTGGAAACACCATATATTTT. The variable domain in full, completed from reference TRBV9 and TRBJ1-3, reads DSGVTQTPKHLITATGQRVTLRCSPRSGDLSVYWYQQSLDQGLQFLIQYYNGEERAKGNILERFSAQQFPDLHSELNLSSLELGDSALYFCASSVQGAAGNTIYFGEGSWLTVV.

The chain links TRBV10-2 to TRBJ1-6; 7 bases are a match to TRBD1. Germline CDR1 WSHSY, CDR2 SAAADI. V trimming: 3 bases; J trimming: 7 bases; junction bases outside the gene matches: 3. The CDR3 runs to 14 residues. Written as DNA, the CDR3 is TGCGCCAGCAGTGATGACAGGGAGAATTCACCCCTCCACTTT. It encodes CASSDDRENSPLHF.

The sample holds a few counts of this clone. The CDR3 loop reads CASSESDQRGYGYTF. The DNA of the CDR3 is TGCGCCAGCAGTGAGTCGGACCAACGGGGCTATGGCTACACCTTC. The chain is built from TRBV10-2 and TRBJ1-2, with D unresolved. Germline CDR1 and CDR2: WSHSY and SAAADI. The V end lost 0 bases, the J end lost 4 bases, and 12 bases lay between the germline ends. CDR3 size: 15 residues.

Notes on this clone: Sequence at one end of the junction differs from germline and may be a read error. The chain links TRBV6-5 to TRBJ1-3; D is unclear. The CDR3 totals 16 residues. Germline loops: CDR1 MNHEY, CDR2 SVGAGI. The CDR3 spells CTSSYRPVSPGNTIYF. The CDR3 DNA reads TGTACCAGCAGTTACCGGCCCGTCAGTCCTGGAAACACCATATATTTT.

The chain uses TRBV4-1 and TRBJ2-7, with 8 bases matching TRBD1. Trimming took 1 base from V and 8 from J; bases not matched to a gene: 19. Per the germline V gene, CDR1 is MGHRA and CDR2 is YSYEKL. CDR3 size: 18 residues. The CDR3 reads CASSQVSGRAGGLGKQYF. The CDR3 DNA reads TGCGCCAGCAGCCAAGTAAGCGGTCGGGCAGGGGGCCTAGGGAAGCAGTACTTC.

CDR3 loop: CASRDIWGTGELFF. The DNA for the CDR3 is TGTGCCAGCAGGGATATTTGGGGCACCGGGGAGCTGTTTTTT. The rearrangement joins TRBV6-1 to TRBJ2-2; D remains unclear. CDR1 MNHNS and CDR2 SASEGT come from the germline V gene. This CDR3 has 14 amino acids. Trimming removed 6 bases from V and 4 bases from J, with 12 bases in between.

This chain joins TRBV9 and TRBJ2-2; 7 positions agree with TRBD1. There are 13 residues in the CDR3. Germline CDR1 and CDR2: SGDLS and YYNGEE. Losses at the gene ends were 3 bases for V and 6 bases for J; bases not matched to a gene: 2. Here the CDR3 reads CASSATGAGELFF. DNA for the CDR3: TGTGCCAGCAGCGCTACAGGGGCCGGGGAGCTGTTTTTT.

Here the CDR3 reads CASSVGDRFNSPLHF. In DNA, the CDR3 is TGTGCCAGCAGCGTCGGGGACAGATTTAATTCACCCCTCCACTTT. The chain employs TRBV9 and TRBJ1-6; 7 bases are a match to TRBD1. Germline-derived CDR1 and CDR2 are SGDLS and YYNGEE. V was pared by 2 bases and J by 6 bases, with 5 bases of the junction left unmatched. The CDR3 is 15 residues long. The full variable domain, its missing parts supplied by reference TRBV9 and TRBJ1-6, is DSGVTQTPKHLITATGQRVTLRCSPRSGDLSVYWYQQSLDQGLQFLIQYYNGEERAKGNILERFSAQQFPDLHSELNLSSLELGDSALYFCASSVGDRFNSPLHFGNGTRLTVT.

The chain links TRBV5-5 to TRBJ1-1; D may be TRBD1 (6 bases). CDR1 is SGHKS and CDR2 is YYEKEE in the germline V gene (reference sequence). This CDR3 has 15 amino acids. The V gene lost 2 bases and the J gene lost 1 base, with 12 bases spanning the gap. This chain's CDR3 is CASSFIGGQNTEAFF. For the CDR3, the DNA is TGTGCCAGCAGCTTTATTGGGGGACAGAACACTGAAGCTTTCTTT.

This sequence joins TRBV5-3 and TRBJ1-2; D possibly corresponds to TRBD1 (5 bases). TRBV5-3 is given ORF status, its function remaining uncertain. Trimming stripped 5 bases from V and 5 bases from J, with 22 bases between. This CDR3 has 16 amino acids. Written as DNA, the CDR3 is TGTGCCAGAAGAGTTCGGCCTACTACGAGGGGATATGGCTACACCTTC. This translates into CARRVRPTTRGYGYTF.

V gene TRBV30 combines with J gene TRBJ1-2; TRBD1 is a possible D gene (6 bases). V gave up 4 bases and J gave up 4 bases, with 10 bases separating them. Germline V gene lookup returns CDR1 GTSNPN and CDR2 SVGIG (reference sequence). The CDR3 extends over 12 amino acids. CDR3 nucleotide sequence: TGTGCCTGGACGGGGGGGCCCTATGGCTACACCTTC. It is translated as CAWTGGPYGYTF.

V gene TRBV30 combines with J gene TRBJ1-4, with D possibly TRBD1 on 5 matching bases. The V end was cut by 0 bases, the J end by 6 bases, with 17 bases between. This CDR3 is 16 amino acids long. The germline V gene encodes CDR1 GTSNPN and CDR2 SVGIG (reference sequence). The CDR3 is CAWSVSRTRPDEKLFF. The CDR3 DNA reads TGTGCCTGGAGTGTTTCTCGGACAAGGCCGGATGAAAAACTGTTTTTT.

The chain is built from TRBV19 and TRBJ2-7; 8 bases are shared with TRBD1. Per germline, CDR1 LNHDA and CDR2 SQIVND (reference sequence). J lost 4 bases, V lost 2 bases, and 10 bases had no gene match. This CDR3 has 16 amino acids. CDR3: CASSITGVTGGYEQYF. The CDR3 nucleotides read TGTGCCAGTAGTATAACGGGAGTTACAGGGGGTTACGAGCAGTACTTC.

This clone was seen more than once but under ten times. This sequence joins TRBV9 and TRBJ2-6, with no clear D. The CDR3 is 14 amino acids. V was trimmed by 3 bases and J by 4 bases, leaving 8 bases between them. Looked up from germline, CDR1 is SGDLS and CDR2 is YYNGEE. CDR3 nucleotides: TGTGCCAGCAGCGCCTCCGTCGGGGCCAACGTCCTGACTTTC. Its protein is CASSASVGANVLTF.

This chain uses TRBV4-1 with TRBJ1-4; 9 bases fit TRBD1. The CDR3 is 15 residues long. CDR1 MGHRA and CDR2 YSYEKL come from the germline V gene. J lost 8 bases, V lost 4 bases, and 8 bases had no gene match. This chain's CDR3 is CASSLPGQGWEKLFF. The CDR3 bases are TGCGCCAGCAGCCTGCCGGGACAGGGATGGGAAAAACTGTTTTTT.

V is TRBV7-2 and J is TRBJ2-2; 7 nucleotides agree with TRBD1. Germline-derived CDR1 and CDR2 are SGHTA and FQGNSA. This CDR3 comprises 15 residues. Germline trimming cut 5 bases from V and 3 bases from J; bases unmatched to any gene: 6. The CDR3 DNA reads as TGTGCCAGCAGCCTTGGACAGGTCCACACCGGGGAGCTGTTTTTT. This translates into CASSLGQVHTGELFF. The whole variable domain, remainder taken from reference TRBV7-2 and TRBJ2-2, is GAGVSQSPSNKVTEKGKDVELRCDPISGHTALYWYRQSLGQGLEFLIYFQGNSAPDKSGLPSDRFSAERTGGSVSTLTIQRTQQEDSAVYLCASSLGQVHTGELFFGEGSRLTVL.

The V and J genes are TRBV5-1 and TRBJ1-2; D remains unclear. The CDR3 has 12 amino acids. V was trimmed by 0 bases and J by 6 bases, leaving 6 bases between them. CDR1 and CDR2 (germline): SGHRS, YFSETQ. The CDR3 reads CASSLARNGYTF. CDR3 coding DNA: TGCGCCAGCAGCTTGGCCCGAAATGGCTACACCTTC.

The chain recombines TRBV5-4 with TRBJ1-1; the D is unclear. The germline V and J ends were trimmed by 2 bases and 1 base, with 9 bases remaining between them. Germline CDR1 reads SGHNT; CDR2 reads YYREEE (reference sequence). This CDR3 contains 14 residues. CDR3 DNA sequence: TGTGCCAGCAGCTTCACCCTGGGGAACACTGAAGCTTTCTTT. Its protein product is CASSFTLGNTEAFF.

The V gene is TRBV28, the J gene TRBJ2-1; a weak D match, TRBD1 (6 bases). Germline-derived CDR1 and CDR2 are MDHEN and SYDVKM. Between the trimmed V and J ends, which lost 1 base and 2 bases, there was a span of 12 bases. The CDR3 is made up of 16 amino acids. The CDR3 here is CASSLLDSAAYNEQFF. In DNA form, the CDR3 reads TGTGCCAGCAGTTTATTGGACAGTGCCGCCTACAATGAGCAGTTCTTC.

This rearrangement joins TRBV5-1 to TRBJ2-2, with TRBD2 matching 9 bases. Germline-derived CDR1 and CDR2 are SGHRS and YFSETQ. V shed 4 bases, J shed 1 base, and the junction held 5 bases outside the gene matches. This CDR3 is built from 16 residues. The CDR3 protein is CASSPPTSGNTGELFF. The CDR3 region has the DNA TGCGCCAGCAGCCCGCCGACTAGCGGGAACACCGGGGAGCTGTTTTTT.

The genes are TRBV7-9 and TRBJ2-7; 8 bases match TRBD1. CDR1 and CDR2 from the germline V gene are SEHNR and FQNEAQ (reference sequence). The CDR3 covers 15 residues. The V and J ends lost 5 bases and 0 bases, in that order; junction bases with no gene match: 6. The CDR3 protein is CASSKTGEASYEQYF. The DNA of the CDR3 is TGTGCCAGCAGCAAGACAGGGGAGGCCTCCTACGAGCAGTACTTC.

The chain employs TRBV6-5 and TRBJ1-6, with D perhaps matching TRBD1 (6 bases). V was trimmed by 4 bases and J by 8 bases, leaving 12 bases between them. The CDR3 is 14 residues long. Germline values: CDR1 MNHEY, CDR2 SVGAGI. The CDR3 nucleotides are TGTGCCAGCAGTTTTGACAGGATTGATTCACCCCTCCACTTT. This gives the protein CASSFDRIDSPLHF.

The V call is TRBV19, the J call TRBJ1-3; 8 positions match TRBD1. The length of the CDR3 is 16 residues. Germline lookup yields CDR1 LNHDA and CDR2 SQIVND (reference sequence). V was pared by 1 base and J by 2 bases, with 4 bases of the junction left unmatched. The CDR3 nucleotides read TGTGCCAGTAGTATAGTAGGGACAGGAGCTGGAAACACCATATATTTT. Translated: CASSIVGTGAGNTIYF.

V usage is TRBV5-6 and J usage is TRBJ2-1, with 7 bases aligning to TRBD2. Per the germline V gene, CDR1 is SGHDT and CDR2 is YYEEEE. V shed 2 bases and J 2 bases; nucleotides not matched to a gene: 4. This CDR3 spans 15 amino acids. CDR3 residues: CASSLPGRAYNEQFF. The CDR3 nucleotides read TGTGCCAGCAGCTTACCGGGGAGGGCCTACAATGAGCAGTTCTTC.

This clone has just one count. The chain combines TRBV7-9 with TRBJ2-3, with 14 positions matching TRBD2. V lost 5 bases and J lost 4; bases outside the gene matches: 8. The CDR3 spans 17 residues. Germline CDR1 reads SEHNR; CDR2 reads FQNEAQ (reference sequence). CDR3 nucleotide sequence: TGTGCCAGCAGCGCGCGCCGACTAGCGGGGGGGCCAGATACGCAGTATTTT. Encoded protein: CASSARRLAGGPDTQYF. Complete variable domain (other parts from reference TRBV7-9 and TRBJ2-3): DTGVSQNPRHKITKRGQNVTFRCDPISEHNRLYWYRQTLGQGPEFLTYFQNEAQLEKSRLLSDRFSAERPKGSFSTLEIQRTEQGDSAMYLCASSARRLAGGPDTQYFGPGTRLTVL.

This sequence joins TRBV6-1 and TRBJ1-2, with no clear D. V was cut by 5 bases and J by 0 bases, with 10 bases left in between. Germline CDR1 reads MNHNS; CDR2 reads SASEGT. This CDR3 spans 14 amino acids. The CDR3 reads CASSPPETNYGYTF. CDR3 in DNA: TGTGCCAGCAGTCCTCCAGAGACTAACTATGGCTACACCTTC.

The J gene is TRBJ1-1, the V gene TRBV6-1; tentatively, D is TRBD1 (5 bases). Trimming took off 4 bases at V and 6 bases at J, with 15 bases between the two ends. Germline CDR1 and CDR2: MNHNS and SASEGT. The CDR3 runs to 14 residues. The CDR3 is CASSVWGEHPEAFF. The CDR3 coding sequence is TGTGCCAGCAGTGTTTGGGGGGAACACCCTGAAGCTTTCTTT.

The rearrangement uses TRBV5-6 and TRBJ2-4; 8 bases fit TRBD1. The CDR3 is 14 residues long. V lost 3 bases, J lost 8 bases, and 7 bases stayed unmatched. Looked up from germline, CDR1 is SGHDT and CDR2 is YYEEEE. CDR3 nucleotide sequence: TGTGCCAGCAGCTCGACAGGGGTTGGGGACATTCAGTACTTC. Translating it yields CASSSTGVGDIQYF.

This chain joins TRBV5-6 and TRBJ2-7; TRBD2 matches at 10 bases. Germline CDR1 reads SGHDT; CDR2 reads YYEEEE. This CDR3 contains 18 residues. The ends lost 4 bases at V and 0 bases at J; junction bases unmatched: 13. CDR3 sequence: CASSKGLARVWGSYEQYF. Written as DNA, the CDR3 is TGTGCCAGCAGCAAGGGACTAGCGAGGGTGTGGGGCTCCTACGAGCAGTACTTC.

The chain carries TRBV5-8 and TRBJ1-2; D uncertain. The V gene lost 2 bases and the J gene lost 8 bases, with 7 bases spanning the gap. From germline, CDR1 is SGHTS and CDR2 YDEGEE. The CDR3 is made up of 11 amino acids. The CDR3 here is CASSLHGGYTF. The CDR3 bases are TGTGCCAGCAGCTTACACGGGGGCTACACCTTC. Variable domain in full (rest from reference TRBV5-8 and TRBJ1-2): EAGVTQSPTHLIKTRGQQATLRCSPISGHTSVYWYQQALGLGLQFLLWYDEGEERNRGNFPPRFSGRQFPNYSSELNVNALELEDSALYLCASSLHGGYTFGSGTRLTVV.